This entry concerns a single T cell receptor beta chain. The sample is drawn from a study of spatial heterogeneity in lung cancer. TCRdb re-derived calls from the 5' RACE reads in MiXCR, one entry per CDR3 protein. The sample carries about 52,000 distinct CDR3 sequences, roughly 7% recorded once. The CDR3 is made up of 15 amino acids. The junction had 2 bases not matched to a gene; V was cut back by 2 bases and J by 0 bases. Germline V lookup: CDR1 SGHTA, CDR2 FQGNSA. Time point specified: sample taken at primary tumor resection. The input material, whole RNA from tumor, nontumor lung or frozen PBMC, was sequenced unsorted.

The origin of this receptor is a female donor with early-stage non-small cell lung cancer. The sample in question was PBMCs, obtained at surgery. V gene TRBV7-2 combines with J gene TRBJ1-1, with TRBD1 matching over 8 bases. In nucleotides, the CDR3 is TGTGCCAGCAGCTTACAGGGGGCTTTGAACACTGAAGCTTTCTTT. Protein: CASSLQGALNTEAFF.